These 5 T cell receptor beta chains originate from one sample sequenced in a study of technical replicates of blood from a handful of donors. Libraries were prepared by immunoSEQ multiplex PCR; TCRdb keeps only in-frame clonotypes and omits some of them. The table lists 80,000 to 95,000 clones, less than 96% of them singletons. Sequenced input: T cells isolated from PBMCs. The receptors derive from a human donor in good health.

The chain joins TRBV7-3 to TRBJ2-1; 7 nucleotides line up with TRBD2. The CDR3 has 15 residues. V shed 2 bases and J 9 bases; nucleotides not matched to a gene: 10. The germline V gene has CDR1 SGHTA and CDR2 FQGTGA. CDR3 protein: CASSLSPTSAREQFF. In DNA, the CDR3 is TGTGCCAGCAGCTTATCCCCAACTAGCGCCCGTGAGCAGTTCTTC.

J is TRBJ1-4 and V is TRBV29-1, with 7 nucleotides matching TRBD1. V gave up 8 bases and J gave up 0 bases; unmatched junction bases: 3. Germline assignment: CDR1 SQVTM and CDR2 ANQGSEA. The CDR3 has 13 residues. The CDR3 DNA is TGCAGCATCACAGGGGCAACTAATGAAAAACTGTTTTTT. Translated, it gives CSITGATNEKLFF.

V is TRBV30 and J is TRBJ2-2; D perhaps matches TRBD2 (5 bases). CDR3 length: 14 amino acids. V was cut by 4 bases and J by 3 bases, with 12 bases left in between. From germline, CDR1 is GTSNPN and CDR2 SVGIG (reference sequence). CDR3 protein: CAWKKEVDTGELFF. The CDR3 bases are TGTGCCTGGAAAAAGGAGGTGGACACCGGGGAGCTGTTTTTT. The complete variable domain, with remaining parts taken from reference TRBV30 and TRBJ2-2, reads SQTIHQWPATLVQPVGSPLSLECTVEGTSNPNLYWYRQAAGRGLQLLFYSVGIGQISSEVPQNLSASRPQDRQFILSSKKLLLSDSGFYLCAWKKEVDTGELFFGEGSRLTVL.

This CDR3 reads CASSPSQGAYEQYF. DNA for the CDR3: TGTGCCAGCAGCCCTAGCCAGGGGGCCTACGAGCAGTACTTC. This chain links TRBV7-3 with TRBJ2-7; TRBD1 matches 7 bases. Germline V gene data show CDR1 as SGHTA and CDR2 as FQGTGA. The CDR3 spans 14 residues. Trimming removed 5 bases from V and 2 bases from J; junction bases left unmatched: 6. The full variable domain, with the rest looked up from reference TRBV7-3 and TRBJ2-7, is GAGVSQTPSNKVTEKGKYVELRCDPISGHTALYWYRQSLGQGPEFLIYFQGTGAADDSGLPNDRFFAVRPEGSVSTLKIQRTERGDSAVYLCASSPSQGAYEQYFGPGTRLTVT.

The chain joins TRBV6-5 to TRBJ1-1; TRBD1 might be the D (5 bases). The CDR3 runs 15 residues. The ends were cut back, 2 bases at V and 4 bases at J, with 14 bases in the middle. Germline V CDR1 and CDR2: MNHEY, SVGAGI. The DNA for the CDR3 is TGTGCCAGCAGTTACAAATGGGGGGGGAGCACTGAAGCTTTCTTT. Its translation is CASSYKWGGSTEAFF.